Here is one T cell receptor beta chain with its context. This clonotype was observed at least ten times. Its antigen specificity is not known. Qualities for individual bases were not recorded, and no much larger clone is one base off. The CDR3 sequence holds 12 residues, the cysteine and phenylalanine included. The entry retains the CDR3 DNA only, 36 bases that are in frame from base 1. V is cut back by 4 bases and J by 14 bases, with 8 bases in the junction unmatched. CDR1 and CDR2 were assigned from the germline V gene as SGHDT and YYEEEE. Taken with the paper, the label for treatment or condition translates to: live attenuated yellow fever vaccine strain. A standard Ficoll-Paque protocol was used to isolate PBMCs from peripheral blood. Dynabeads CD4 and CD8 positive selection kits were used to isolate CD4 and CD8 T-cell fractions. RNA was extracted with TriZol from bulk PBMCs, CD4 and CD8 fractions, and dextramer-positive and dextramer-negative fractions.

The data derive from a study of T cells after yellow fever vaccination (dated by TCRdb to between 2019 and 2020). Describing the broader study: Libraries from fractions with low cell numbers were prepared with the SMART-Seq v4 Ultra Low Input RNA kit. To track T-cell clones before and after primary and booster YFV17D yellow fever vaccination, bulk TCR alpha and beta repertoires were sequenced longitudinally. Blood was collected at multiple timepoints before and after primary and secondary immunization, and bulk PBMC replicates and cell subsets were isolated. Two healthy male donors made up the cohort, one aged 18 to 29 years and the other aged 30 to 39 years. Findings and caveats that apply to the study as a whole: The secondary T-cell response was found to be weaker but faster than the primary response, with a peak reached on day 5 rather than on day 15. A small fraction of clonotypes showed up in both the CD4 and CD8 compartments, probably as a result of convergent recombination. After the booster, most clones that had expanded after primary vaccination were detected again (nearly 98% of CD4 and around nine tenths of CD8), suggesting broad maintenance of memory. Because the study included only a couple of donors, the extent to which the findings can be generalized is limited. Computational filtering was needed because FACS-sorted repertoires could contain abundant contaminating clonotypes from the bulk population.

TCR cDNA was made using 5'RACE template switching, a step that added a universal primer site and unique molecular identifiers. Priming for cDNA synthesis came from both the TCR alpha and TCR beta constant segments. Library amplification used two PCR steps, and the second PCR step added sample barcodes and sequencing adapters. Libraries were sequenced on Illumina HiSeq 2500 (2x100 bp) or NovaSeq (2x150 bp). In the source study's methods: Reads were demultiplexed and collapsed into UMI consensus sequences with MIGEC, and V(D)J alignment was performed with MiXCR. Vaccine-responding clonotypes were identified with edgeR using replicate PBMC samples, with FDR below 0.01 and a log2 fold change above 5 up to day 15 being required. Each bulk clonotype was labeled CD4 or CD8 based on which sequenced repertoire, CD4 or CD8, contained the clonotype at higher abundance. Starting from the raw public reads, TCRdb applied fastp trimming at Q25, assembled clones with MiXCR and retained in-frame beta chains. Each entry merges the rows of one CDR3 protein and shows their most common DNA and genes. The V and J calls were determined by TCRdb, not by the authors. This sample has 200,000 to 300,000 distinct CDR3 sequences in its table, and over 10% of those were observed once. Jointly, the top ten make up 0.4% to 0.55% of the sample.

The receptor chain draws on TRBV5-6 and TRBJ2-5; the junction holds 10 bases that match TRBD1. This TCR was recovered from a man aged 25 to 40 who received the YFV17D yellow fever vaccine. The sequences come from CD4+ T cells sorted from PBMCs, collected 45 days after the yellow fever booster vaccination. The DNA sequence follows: TGTGCCAGCAGCCGTGACAGGGGGCCCTACTACTTC. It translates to CASSRDRGPYYF.